The sequence of this T cell receptor beta chain was determined in a study of cytomegalovirus exposure and HLA in healthy donors. Notes on the study in general: Later work associated 16,951 TCR beta sequences with HLA alleles at 0.05 false discovery rate. Generally TCR sequences proved uncommon, though certain public TCRs appeared in numerous donors.

In regard to this clone: The target antigen is unknown.

Germline V gene lookup returns CDR1 ENHRY and CDR2 SYGVKD. The length of the CDR3 is 15 residues. V gave up 6 bases and J gave up 2 bases, with 16 bases separating them. This PCR relied on a set of 60 Vbeta primers and 13 Jbeta primers. TCRdb's copy holds only in-frame clones and misses some; the assay was immunoSEQ multiplex PCR. Seen here are around 150,000 clones, around 80% observed once, and the top ten hold over 1.5%. The receptor's source is a man aged 35 to 55 in good health and CMV-seronegative. Material for sequencing was PBMCs. V is TRBV10-3 and J is TRBJ2-5; weak D call: TRBD1 (7 bases). CDR3: CAISTPGGTQETQYF. CDR3 nucleotides: TGTGCCATCAGCACCCCAGGGGGGACACAAGAGACCCAGTACTTC.